This T cell receptor (beta chain) was profiled in a study of CD8 T cells in ankylosing spondylitis. The CDR3 contains 13 residues. V lost 7 bases and J lost 3; bases outside the gene matches: 7. CDR1 and CDR2 from the germline V gene are SQVTM and ANQGSEA. Study results and limitations: Reports say disease-linked clones showed up significantly more in matched ankylosing spondylitis synovial fluid.

Of note for this clonotype: Its antigen is not known.

By quantitative 5'-RACE with molecular barcodes, the TCR beta libraries were made. From the 5' RACE reads, TCRdb called clonotypes with MiXCR, one entry per CDR3 protein. The sample lists a few hundred thousand distinct CDR3 sequences, around 20% occurring once. The chain uses TRBV29-1 and TRBJ2-7; 9 bases match TRBD1. This TCR derives from a female donor with ankylosing spondylitis or in good health (not recorded which). Sample: blood, either unsorted or a sorted T cell fraction (not recorded which). Here the CDR3 reads CSASGTGSYEQYF. Here the CDR3 DNA reads TGCAGCGCCTCCGGGACAGGGAGCTACGAGCAGTACTTC.